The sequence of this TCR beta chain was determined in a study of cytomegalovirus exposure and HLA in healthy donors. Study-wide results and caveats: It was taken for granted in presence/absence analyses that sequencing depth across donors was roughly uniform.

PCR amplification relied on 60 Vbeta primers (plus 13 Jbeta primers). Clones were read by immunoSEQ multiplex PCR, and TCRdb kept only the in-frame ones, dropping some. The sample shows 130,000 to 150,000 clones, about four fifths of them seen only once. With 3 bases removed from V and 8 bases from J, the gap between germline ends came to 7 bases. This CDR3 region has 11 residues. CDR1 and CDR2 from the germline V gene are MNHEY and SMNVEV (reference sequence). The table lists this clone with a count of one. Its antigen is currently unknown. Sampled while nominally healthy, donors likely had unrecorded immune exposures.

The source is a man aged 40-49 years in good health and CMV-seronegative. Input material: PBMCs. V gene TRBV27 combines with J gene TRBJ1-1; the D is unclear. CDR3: CASSFSREAFF. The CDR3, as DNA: TGTGCCAGCAGTTTCTCGAGGGAAGCTTTCTTT.